This TCR beta chain originates from a study of blood T cell repertoires in COVID-19 (dated by TCRdb to 2018 to 2021). In terms of the full investigation: Samples from collaborators originated in the United States, Italy and Spain and spanned both the acute and convalescent phases of COVID-19. Samples were obtained from the ongoing ImmuneRACE study (first 160 participants) and from 1,254 subjects provided by 6 global collaborators. Deeply sampled blood TCRbeta repertoires from subjects exposed to, actively infected with, or recovered from COVID-19 were included in the dataset. Where available, HLA class I and class II types were taken from metadata supplied by the sample provider and were not determined by assay-based typing. The prospective study material was composed of cDNA or gDNA derived from T cells, B-cell-depleted T cells, or PBMCs. The repertoires were made available in a free public database intended to serve as a resource for research on the immune response to SARS-CoV-2. A de-identified subject ID, COVID-19 status, age in years and sex were almost always included in the sample metadata.

The germline V gene supplies CDR1 MGHRA and CDR2 YSYEKL. The CDR3 sequence holds 17 residues, the cysteine and phenylalanine included. Left in the record is the CDR3 DNA by itself, 51 bases read in frame from the first base. V sheds 0 bases and J sheds 6 bases, leaving 18 bases between their ends. At one collaborating source in Seattle, patients were enrolled during active infection and were followed longitudinally through the course of disease. Collaborating institutions collected whole blood in K2EDTA tubes following their own protocols. For TCRbeta analysis, collaborators shipped samples in one of three forms: frozen whole blood, isolated PBMCs, or DNA extracted from either of those sample types. Concerning this clone: Its binding antigen is unknown. Per-base qualities were not stored, and no clone one base away is much larger.

General findings and caveats noted by the study authors: The amount of clinical and demographic metadata varied by source and participant and was provided uncurated.

The immunoSEQ Assay, a bias-controlled multiplex PCR, was used to amplify TCRbeta CDR3 regions from genomic DNA. On the authors' methods: The number of nucleated cells in each sample was estimated by amplification of reference gene primers within the assay. To quantify the absolute abundance of each unique TCRbeta CDR3 rearrangement, sequence reads were collapsed and filtered. For each sample, productive Simpson clonality was calculated as the square root of Simpson's diversity index across productive rearrangements. The immuneACCESS repertoire file appears here via TCRdb, limited to in-frame rearrangements. These files lack a portion of the clones; in checked studies, under half of the deficit traces to unresolved V genes, and the cause of the others is not known. V and J calls and clone size are those listed in that table; D and trimming were worked out from the DNA. The sample table lists under 200,000 clones, 70% to 90% of them with a count of one. About 5.6% of the sample comes from the top ten.

The origin of this receptor is a woman aged 45-65 years with COVID-19, enrolled during active disease. The material sequenced was peripheral blood. In this chain, TRBV4-1 is recombined with TRBJ2-1; TRBD2 is possibly the D segment (6 matching bases). The CDR3 protein is CASSQDRFSGGFNEQFF. The nucleotide sequence is given as TGCGCCAGCAGCCAAGATCGATTTAGCGGAGGGTTCAATGAGCAGTTCTTC.